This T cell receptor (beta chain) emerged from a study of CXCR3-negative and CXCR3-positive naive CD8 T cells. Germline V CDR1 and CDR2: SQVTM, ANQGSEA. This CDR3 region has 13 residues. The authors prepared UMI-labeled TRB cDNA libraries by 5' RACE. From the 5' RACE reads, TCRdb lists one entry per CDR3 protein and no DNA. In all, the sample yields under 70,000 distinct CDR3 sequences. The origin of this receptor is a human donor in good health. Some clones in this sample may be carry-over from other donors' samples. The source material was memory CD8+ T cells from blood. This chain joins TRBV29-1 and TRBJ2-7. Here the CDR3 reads CSVEETDSYEQYF.